The source of this T cell receptor beta chain is a study of post-analysis software for immune sequencing data. Study-wide points: With TRBV5-6, TRBV5-1 and TRBV20-1 included, roughly five TRBV segments were more frequent in patients than in controls. Comparison with controls showed significantly lower normalized Chao1 diversity in multiple sclerosis patients.

In this sample, this clonotype turned up a few times. Antigen: not known. Libraries were made from TCR beta cDNA, and they carried unique molecular identifiers. One entry per CDR3 protein results from TCRdb running MiXCR on the PCR reads. The sample includes about 500,000 distinct CDR3 sequences, 45% of them seen just once. From germline, CDR1 is ENHRY and CDR2 SYGVKD. This CDR3 spans 14 amino acids. After removal of 4 bases from V and 5 bases from J, the junction contained 4 bases not matched to a gene. Material for sequencing was blood. The clonotype was recovered from a girl aged 5 to 17 with multiple sclerosis. The chain couples TRBV10-3 to TRBJ2-1; 8 nucleotides line up with TRBD2. In nucleotides, the CDR3 is TGTGCCATCAGTGCCAGCGGGGGAGACAATGAGCAGTTCTTC. This gives the protein CAISASGGDNEQFF.